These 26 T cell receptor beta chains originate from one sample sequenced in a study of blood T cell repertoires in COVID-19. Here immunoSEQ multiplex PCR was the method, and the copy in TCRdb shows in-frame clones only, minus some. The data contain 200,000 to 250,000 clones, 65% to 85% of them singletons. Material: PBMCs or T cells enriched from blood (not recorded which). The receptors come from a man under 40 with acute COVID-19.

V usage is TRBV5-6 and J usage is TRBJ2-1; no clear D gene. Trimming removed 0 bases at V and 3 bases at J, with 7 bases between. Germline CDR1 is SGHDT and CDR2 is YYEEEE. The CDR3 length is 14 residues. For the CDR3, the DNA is TGTGCCAGCAGCTTGGGACAAAGCTACAATGAGCAGTTCTTC. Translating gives CASSLGQSYNEQFF.

CDR3 in amino acids: CASSAGGLYNEQFF. The CDR3 region has the DNA TGTGCCAGCAGCGCGGGGGGGCTCTACAATGAGCAGTTCTTC. This chain links TRBV27 with TRBJ2-1; 9 nucleotides agree with TRBD2. This CDR3 is 14 amino acids long. Trimming cost V 6 bases and J 3 bases; bases outside gene matches: 3. The germline CDR1 and CDR2 sequences are MNHEY and SMNVEV (reference sequence).

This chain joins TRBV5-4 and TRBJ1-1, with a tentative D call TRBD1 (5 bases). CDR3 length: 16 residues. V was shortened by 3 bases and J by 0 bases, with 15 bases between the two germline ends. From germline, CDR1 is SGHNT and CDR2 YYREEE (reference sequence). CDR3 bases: TGTGCCAGCAGCTCAGGCCGTGGGGGGATGAACACTGAAGCTTTCTTT. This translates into CASSSGRGGMNTEAFF.

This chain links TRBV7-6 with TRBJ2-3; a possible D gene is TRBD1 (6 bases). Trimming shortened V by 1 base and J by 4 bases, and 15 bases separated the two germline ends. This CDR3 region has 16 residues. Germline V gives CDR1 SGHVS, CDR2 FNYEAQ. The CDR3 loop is CASSLGQAIQADTQYF. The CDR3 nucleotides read TGTGCCAGCAGCTTAGGACAGGCCATCCAAGCAGATACGCAGTATTTT.

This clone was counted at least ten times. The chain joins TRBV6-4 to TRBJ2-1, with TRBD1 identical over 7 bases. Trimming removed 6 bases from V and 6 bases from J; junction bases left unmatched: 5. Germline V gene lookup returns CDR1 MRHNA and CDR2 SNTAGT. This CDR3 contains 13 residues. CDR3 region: CASSIDRVNEQFF. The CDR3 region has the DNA TGTGCCAGCAGCATCGACAGGGTCAATGAGCAGTTCTTC.

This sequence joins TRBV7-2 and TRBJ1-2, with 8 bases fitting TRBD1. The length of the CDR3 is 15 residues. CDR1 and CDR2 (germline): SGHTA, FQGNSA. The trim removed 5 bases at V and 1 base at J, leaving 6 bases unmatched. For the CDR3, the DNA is TGTGCCAGCAGCCCAGGGGGCCAGGGTAACTATGGCTACACCTTC. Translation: CASSPGGQGNYGYTF.

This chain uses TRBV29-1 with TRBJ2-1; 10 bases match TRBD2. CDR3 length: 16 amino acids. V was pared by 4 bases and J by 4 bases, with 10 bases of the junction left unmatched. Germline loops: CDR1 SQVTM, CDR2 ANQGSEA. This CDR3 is CSVADSGGPNYNEQFF. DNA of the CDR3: TGCAGCGTTGCGGATAGCGGGGGGCCGAATTACAATGAGCAGTTCTTC.

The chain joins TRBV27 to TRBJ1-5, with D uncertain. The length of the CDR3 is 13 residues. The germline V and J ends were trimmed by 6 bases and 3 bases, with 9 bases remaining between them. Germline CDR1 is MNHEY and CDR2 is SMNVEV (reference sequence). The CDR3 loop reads CASSLGDNQPQHF. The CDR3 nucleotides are TGTGCCAGCAGCCTGGGAGACAATCAGCCCCAGCATTTT.

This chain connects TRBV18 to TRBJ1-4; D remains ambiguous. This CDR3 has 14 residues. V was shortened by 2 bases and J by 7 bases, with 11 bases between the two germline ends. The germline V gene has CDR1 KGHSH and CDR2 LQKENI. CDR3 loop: CASSPGTESEKLFF. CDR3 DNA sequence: TGTGCCAGCTCACCAGGCACAGAGAGTGAAAAACTGTTTTTT.

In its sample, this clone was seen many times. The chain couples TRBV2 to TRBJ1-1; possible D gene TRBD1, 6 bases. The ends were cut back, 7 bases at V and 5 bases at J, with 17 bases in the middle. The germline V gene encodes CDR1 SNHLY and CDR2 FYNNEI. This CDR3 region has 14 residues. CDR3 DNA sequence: TGTGCCAGCATCGGAGGGGGGGAGAGGACTGAAGCTTTCTTT. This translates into CASIGGGERTEAFF.

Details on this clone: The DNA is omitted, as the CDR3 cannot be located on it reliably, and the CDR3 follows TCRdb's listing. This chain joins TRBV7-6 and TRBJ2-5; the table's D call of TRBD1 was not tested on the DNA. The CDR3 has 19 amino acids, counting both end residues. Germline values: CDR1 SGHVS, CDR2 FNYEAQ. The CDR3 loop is CASSLSSGQGASWQETQYF.

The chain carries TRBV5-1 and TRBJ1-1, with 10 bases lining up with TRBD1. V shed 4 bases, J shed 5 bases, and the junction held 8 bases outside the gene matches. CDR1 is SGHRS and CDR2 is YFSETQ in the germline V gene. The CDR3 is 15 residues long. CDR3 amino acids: CASSRSGTGETEAFF. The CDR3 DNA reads TGCGCCAGCAGCCGCTCCGGGACAGGGGAGACTGAAGCTTTCTTT.

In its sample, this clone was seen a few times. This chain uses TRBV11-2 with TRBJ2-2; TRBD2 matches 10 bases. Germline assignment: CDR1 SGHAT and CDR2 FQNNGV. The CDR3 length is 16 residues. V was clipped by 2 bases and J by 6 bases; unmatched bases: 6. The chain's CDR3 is CASSLIPAGGAGELFF. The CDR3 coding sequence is TGTGCCAGCAGCTTAATTCCAGCGGGGGGGGCCGGGGAGCTGTTTTTT.

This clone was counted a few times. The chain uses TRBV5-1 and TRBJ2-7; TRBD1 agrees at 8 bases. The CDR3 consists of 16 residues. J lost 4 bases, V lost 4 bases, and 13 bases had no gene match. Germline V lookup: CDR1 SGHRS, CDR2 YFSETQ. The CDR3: CASSPGQGPQGYEQYF. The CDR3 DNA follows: TGCGCCAGCAGCCCAGGACAGGGTCCCCAGGGATACGAGCAGTACTTC.

CDR3 in DNA: TGTGCCACCAGCAGAGGTACTAGCGGTAACACCGGGGAGCTGTTTTTT. Translation: CATSRGTSGNTGELFF. The chain links TRBV15 to TRBJ2-2, with 8 bases identical to TRBD2. CDR1 LNHNV and CDR2 YYDKDF come from the germline V gene (reference sequence). With V trimmed by 1 base and J by 2 bases, 3 bases remained unmatched. The CDR3 contains 16 residues.

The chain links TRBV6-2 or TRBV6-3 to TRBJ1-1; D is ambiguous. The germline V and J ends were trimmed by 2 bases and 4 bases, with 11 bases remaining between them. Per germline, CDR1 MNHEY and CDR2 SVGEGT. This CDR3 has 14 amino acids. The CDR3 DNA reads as TGTGCCAGCAGTTACCTGAGGGCCGTCACTGAAGCTTTCTTT. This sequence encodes CASSYLRAVTEAFF.

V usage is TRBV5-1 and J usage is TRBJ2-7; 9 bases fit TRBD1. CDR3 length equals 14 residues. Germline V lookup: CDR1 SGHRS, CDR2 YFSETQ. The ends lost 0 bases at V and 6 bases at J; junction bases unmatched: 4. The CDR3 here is CASSLDTGGGEQYF. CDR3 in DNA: TGCGCCAGCAGCTTGGACACAGGGGGCGGCGAGCAGTACTTC.

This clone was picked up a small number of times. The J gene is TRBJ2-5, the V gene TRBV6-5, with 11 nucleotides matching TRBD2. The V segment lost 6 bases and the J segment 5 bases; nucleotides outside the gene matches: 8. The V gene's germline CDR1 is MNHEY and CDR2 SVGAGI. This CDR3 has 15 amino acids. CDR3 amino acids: CASSLLAGEGETQYF. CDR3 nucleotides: TGTGCCAGCAGCCTACTAGCGGGGGAGGGGGAGACCCAGTACTTC.

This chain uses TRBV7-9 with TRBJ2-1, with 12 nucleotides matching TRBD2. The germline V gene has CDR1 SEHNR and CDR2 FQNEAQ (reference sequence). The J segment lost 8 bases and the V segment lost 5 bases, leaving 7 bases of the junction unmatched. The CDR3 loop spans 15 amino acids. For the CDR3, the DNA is TGTGCCAGCAGCACACCTAGCGGGGGGGTCGATGAGCAGTTCTTC. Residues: CASSTPSGGVDEQFF.

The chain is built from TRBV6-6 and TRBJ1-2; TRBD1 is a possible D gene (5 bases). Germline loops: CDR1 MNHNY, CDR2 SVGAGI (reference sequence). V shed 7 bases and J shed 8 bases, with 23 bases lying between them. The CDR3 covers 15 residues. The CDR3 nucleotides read TGTGCCAGCACCGACCTAAGGGACTGGGGTGGGGGCTACACCTTC. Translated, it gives CASTDLRDWGGGYTF.

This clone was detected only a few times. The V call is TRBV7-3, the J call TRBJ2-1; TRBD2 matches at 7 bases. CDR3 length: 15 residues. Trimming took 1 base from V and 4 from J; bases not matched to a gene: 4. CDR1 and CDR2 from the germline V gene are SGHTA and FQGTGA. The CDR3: CASSLSGGNYNEQFF. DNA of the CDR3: TGTGCCAGCAGCTTAAGCGGGGGAAATTACAATGAGCAGTTCTTC. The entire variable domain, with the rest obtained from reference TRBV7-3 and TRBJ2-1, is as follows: GAGVSQTPSNKVTEKGKYVELRCDPISGHTALYWYRQSLGQGPEFLIYFQGTGAADDSGLPNDRFFAVRPEGSVSTLKIQRTERGDSAVYLCASSLSGGNYNEQFFGPGTRLTVL.

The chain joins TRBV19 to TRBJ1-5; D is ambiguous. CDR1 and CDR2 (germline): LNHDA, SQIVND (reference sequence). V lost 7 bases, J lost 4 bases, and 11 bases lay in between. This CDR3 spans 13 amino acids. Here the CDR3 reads CASIGWENQPQHF. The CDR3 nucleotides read TGTGCCAGTATTGGGTGGGAGAATCAGCCCCAGCATTTT. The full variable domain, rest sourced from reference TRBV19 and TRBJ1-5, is DGGITQSPKYLFRKEGQNVTLSCEQNLNHDAMYWYRQDPGQGLRLIYYSQIVNDFQKGDIAEGYSVSREKKESFPLTVTSAQKNPTAFYLCASIGWENQPQHFGDGTRLSIL.

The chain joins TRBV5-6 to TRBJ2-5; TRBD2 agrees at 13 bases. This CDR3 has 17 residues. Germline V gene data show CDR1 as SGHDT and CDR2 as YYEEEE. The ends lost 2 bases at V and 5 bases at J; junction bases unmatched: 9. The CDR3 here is CASSFGLAGDRGETQYF. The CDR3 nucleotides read TGTGCCAGCAGCTTTGGACTAGCGGGGGATCGGGGGGAGACCCAGTACTTC.

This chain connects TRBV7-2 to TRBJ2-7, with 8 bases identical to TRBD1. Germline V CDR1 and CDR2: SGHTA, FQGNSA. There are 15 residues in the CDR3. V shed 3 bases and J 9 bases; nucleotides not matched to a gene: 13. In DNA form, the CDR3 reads TGTGCCAGCAGCTTGATGACAGGGGTCCCCAATTGGCAGTACTTC. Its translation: CASSLMTGVPNWQYF. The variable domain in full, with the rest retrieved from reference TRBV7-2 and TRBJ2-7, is GAGVSQSPSNKVTEKGKDVELRCDPISGHTALYWYRQSLGQGLEFLIYFQGNSAPDKSGLPSDRFSAERTGGSVSTLTIQRTQQEDSAVYLCASSLMTGVPNWQYFGPGTRLTVT.

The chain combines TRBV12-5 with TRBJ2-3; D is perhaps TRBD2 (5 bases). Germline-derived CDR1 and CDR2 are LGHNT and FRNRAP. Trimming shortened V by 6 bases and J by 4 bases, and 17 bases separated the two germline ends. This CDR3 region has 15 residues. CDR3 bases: TGTGCTAGTGGCTCTTGGAGGACTTGGGCAGATACGCAGTATTTT. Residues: CASGSWRTWADTQYF.

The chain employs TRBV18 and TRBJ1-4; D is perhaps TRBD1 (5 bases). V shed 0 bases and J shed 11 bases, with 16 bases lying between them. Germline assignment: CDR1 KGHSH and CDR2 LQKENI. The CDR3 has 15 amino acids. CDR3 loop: CASSPPTDYRTKLFF. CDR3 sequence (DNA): TGTGCCAGCTCACCACCGACGGACTACAGGACCAAACTGTTTTTT.